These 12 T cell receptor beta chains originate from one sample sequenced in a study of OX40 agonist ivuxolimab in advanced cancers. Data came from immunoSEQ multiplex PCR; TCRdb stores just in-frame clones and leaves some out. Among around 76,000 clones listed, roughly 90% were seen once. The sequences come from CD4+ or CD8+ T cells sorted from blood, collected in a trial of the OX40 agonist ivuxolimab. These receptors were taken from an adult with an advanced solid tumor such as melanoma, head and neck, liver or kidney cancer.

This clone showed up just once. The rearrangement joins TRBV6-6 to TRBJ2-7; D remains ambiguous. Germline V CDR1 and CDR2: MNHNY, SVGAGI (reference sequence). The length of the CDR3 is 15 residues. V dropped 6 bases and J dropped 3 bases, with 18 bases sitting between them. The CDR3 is CASSPSLSVGYEQYF. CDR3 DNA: TGTGCCAGCAGCCCCAGCCTTAGTGTCGGCTACGAGCAGTACTTC.

CDR3 DNA: TGCGCCAGCAGTTATCAGGGGACCGGGGAGCTGTTTTTT. Encoded protein: CASSYQGTGELFF. The V call is TRBV5-1, the J call TRBJ2-2; possible D gene TRBD1, 6 bases. Trimming took 5 bases from V and 5 from J, leaving 10 bases between them. Looked up from germline, CDR1 is SGHRS and CDR2 is YFSETQ. The length of the CDR3 is 13 residues. The full variable domain, with the rest looked up from reference TRBV5-1 and TRBJ2-2, is KAGVTQTPRYLIKTRGQQVTLSCSPISGHRSVSWYQQTPGQGLQFLFEYFSETQRNKGNFPGRFSGRQFSNSRSEMNVSTLELGDSALYLCASSYQGTGELFFGEGSRLTVL.

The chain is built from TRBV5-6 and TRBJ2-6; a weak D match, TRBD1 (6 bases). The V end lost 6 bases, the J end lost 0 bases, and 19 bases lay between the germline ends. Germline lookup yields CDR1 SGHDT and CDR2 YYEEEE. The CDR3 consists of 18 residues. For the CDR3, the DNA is TGTGCCAGCAACCCGGGACAACCATTCCTCTCTGGGGCCAACGTCCTGACTTTC. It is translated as CASNPGQPFLSGANVLTF.

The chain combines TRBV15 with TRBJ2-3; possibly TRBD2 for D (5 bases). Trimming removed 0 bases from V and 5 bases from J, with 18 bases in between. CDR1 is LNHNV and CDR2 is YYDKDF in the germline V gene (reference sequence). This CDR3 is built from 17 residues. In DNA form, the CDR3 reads TGTGCCACCAGCAGAGATCGCGCTAGCCCCGGGCGAGATACGCAGTATTTT. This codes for CATSRDRASPGRDTQYF.

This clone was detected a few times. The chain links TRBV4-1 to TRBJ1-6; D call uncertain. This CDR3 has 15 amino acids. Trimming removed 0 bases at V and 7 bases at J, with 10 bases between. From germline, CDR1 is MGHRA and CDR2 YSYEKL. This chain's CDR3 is CASSQEEGENSPLHF. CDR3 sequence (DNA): TGCGCCAGCAGCCAAGAGGAGGGTGAGAATTCACCCCTCCACTTT.

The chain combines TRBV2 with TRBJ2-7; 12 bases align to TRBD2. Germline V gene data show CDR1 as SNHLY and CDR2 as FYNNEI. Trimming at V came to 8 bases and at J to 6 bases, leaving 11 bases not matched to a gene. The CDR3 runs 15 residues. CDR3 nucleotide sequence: TGTGCCAGCGAGAGTCCTAGCGGGAGGGCCGGCGAGCAGTACTTC. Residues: CASESPSGRAGEQYF.

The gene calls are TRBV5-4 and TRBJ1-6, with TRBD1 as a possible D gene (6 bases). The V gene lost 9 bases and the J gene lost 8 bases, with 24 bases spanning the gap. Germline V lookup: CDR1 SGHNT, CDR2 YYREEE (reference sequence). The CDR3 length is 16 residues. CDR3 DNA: TGTGCCACCCAAGGAAGGCCAGGGGTAATGGATTCACCCCTCCACTTT. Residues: CATQGRPGVMDSPLHF.

The CDR3 reads CASTPRAGVSTDTQYF. In nucleotides, the CDR3 is TGTGCCAGTACCCCACGCGCGGGAGTGAGCACAGATACGCAGTATTTT. V is TRBV19 and J is TRBJ2-3; 7 nucleotides align to TRBD2. There are 16 residues in the CDR3. Germline CDR1 LNHDA, CDR2 SQIVND (reference sequence). The V gene end was trimmed by 7 bases and the J gene end by 0 bases; junction bases not matched to a gene: 10.

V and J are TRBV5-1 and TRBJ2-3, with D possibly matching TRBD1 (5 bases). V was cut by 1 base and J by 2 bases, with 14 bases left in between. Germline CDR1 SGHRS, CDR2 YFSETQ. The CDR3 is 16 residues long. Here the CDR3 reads CASSLQGQGNTDTQYF. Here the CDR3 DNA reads TGCGCCAGCAGCTTGCAAGGGCAGGGAAACACAGATACGCAGTATTTT.

The CDR3: CASSKGVDANTGELFF. The CDR3 nucleotides read TGTGCCAGCAGCAAAGGAGTCGACGCGAACACCGGGGAGCTGTTTTTT. This chain links TRBV11-3 with TRBJ2-2; D is unclear. Trimming left V 5 bases short and J 0 bases short, with 13 bases between. Germline V gene data show CDR1 as SGHNT and CDR2 as YENEEA. The CDR3 is 16 amino acids.

The CDR3 sequence is CASSPDVGAGELFF. CDR3 coding DNA: TGCGCCAGCAGCCCTGATGTTGGGGCCGGGGAGCTGTTTTTT. This rearrangement joins TRBV5-1 to TRBJ2-2; D is unclear. V was trimmed by 4 bases and J by 6 bases, leaving 13 bases between them. This CDR3 comprises 14 residues. Germline assignment: CDR1 SGHRS and CDR2 YFSETQ.

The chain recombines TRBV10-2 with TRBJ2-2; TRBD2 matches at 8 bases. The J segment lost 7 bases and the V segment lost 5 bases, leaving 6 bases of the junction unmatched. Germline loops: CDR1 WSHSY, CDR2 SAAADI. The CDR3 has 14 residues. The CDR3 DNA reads TGCGCCAGCAGTCTTCGGGAGGGCCTCGGGGAGCTGTTTTTT. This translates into CASSLREGLGELFF.